This TCR beta chain was recorded in a study of vaccination effects on CD4 cells after COVID-19. Background on the study: After the second dose, samples were taken at median day 72. Study-level findings and limits: By a late point after vaccination, infection- and vaccine-induced clones had shrunk markedly through clonal contraction.

This clone was counted between two and nine times. What it recognizes is unknown. V shed 5 bases, J shed 0 bases, and the junction held 5 bases outside the gene matches. Per the germline V gene, CDR1 is MNHNY and CDR2 is SVGAGI (reference sequence). This CDR3 spans 16 amino acids. The table came from immunoSEQ multiplex PCR; TCRdb's copy has only in-frame clones and leaves some out. The data hold 25,000 to 35,000 clones, with roughly 70% observed a single time. Viral peptide pool expansion of antigen-specific CD4+ T cells preceded sequencing in the ViraFEST assay. With about ten days of culture completed, CD4+ T cells were isolated. Two-dose vaccination with either BNT162b2 or mRNA-1273 was given to the participants. All vaccine recipients tested negative for nucleocapsid antibodies and had never contracted SARS-CoV-2 infection. Wells containing two million PBMC each were cultured with about 9.4 IU/ml IL-2 and approximately 10 ug/ml peptides.

This TCR came from a human donor who received a COVID-19 vaccine. Material: CD4+ T cells from PBMCs cultured with HCoV-NL63 spike peptides, obtained after COVID-19 vaccination. This rearrangement joins TRBV6-6 to TRBJ2-1; 9 bases map to TRBD2. For the CDR3, the DNA is TGTGCCAGCAGTCATACTAGCGGGCGCTCCTACAATGAGCAGTTCTTC. This translates into CASSHTSGRSYNEQFF.